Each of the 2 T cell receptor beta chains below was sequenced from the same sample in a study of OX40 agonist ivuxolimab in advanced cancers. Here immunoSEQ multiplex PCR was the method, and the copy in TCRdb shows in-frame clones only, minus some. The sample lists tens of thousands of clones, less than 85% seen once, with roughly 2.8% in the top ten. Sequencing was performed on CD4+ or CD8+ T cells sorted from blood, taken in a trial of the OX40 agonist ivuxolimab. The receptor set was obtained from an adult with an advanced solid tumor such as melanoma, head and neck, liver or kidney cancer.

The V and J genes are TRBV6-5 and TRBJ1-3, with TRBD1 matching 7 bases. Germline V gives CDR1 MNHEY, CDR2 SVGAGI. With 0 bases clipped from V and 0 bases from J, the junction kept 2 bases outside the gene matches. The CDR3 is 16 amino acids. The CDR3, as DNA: TGTGCCAGCAGTTACTCGACAGGGACCTCTGGAAACACCATATATTTT. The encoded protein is CASSYSTGTSGNTIYF.

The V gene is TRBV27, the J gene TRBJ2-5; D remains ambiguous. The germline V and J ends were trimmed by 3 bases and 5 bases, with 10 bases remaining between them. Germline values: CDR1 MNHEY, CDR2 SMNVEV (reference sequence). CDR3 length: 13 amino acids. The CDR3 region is CASSFVFRETQYF. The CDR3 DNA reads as TGTGCCAGCAGTTTTGTTTTTAGGGAGACCCAGTACTTC.